The rows below give T cell receptor beta chains drawn from one sample of a study of cytomegalovirus exposure and HLA in healthy donors. Data came from immunoSEQ multiplex PCR; TCRdb stores just in-frame clones and leaves some out. The sample records about 150,000 clones, approximately 87% being singletons. Material: PBMCs. These receptors came from a man between 35 and 55 years old in good health and CMV-seronegative. Both conserved end residues are part of each CDR3. A D gene is named only where the DNA matches it firmly. Where a row states a size, it is once, few, many or the class of an expanded clone; other rows omit it.

NA | TRBJ2-5 | NA | 16 | TRBV7-9 | CASSPNEQGMGETQYF | TGTGCCAGCAGCCCAAATGAGCAGGGGATGGGAGAGACCCAGTACTTC
NA | TRBJ2-1 | TRBD2 | 18 | TRBV7-9 | CASSPGLTNPSSYNEQFF | TGTGCCAGCAGCCCGGGACTAACAAATCCCAGCTCCTACAATGAGCAGTTCTTC
NA | TRBJ2-7 | TRBD2 | 17 | TRBV9 | CASSVGGLAESSYEQYF | TGTGCCAGCAGCGTAGGAGGACTAGCGGAGAGCTCCTACGAGCAGTACTTC
NA | TRBJ1-2 | NA | 13 | TRBV7-9 | CASSYLEVGGYTF | TGTGCCAGCAGCTACTTGGAGGTTGGGGGCTACACCTTC
NA | TRBJ1-5 | NA | 15 | TRBV10-3 | CAISESESFRQPQHF | TGTGCCATCAGTGAGTCCGAGTCCTTTCGGCAGCCCCAGCATTTT
NA | TRBJ1-5 | NA | 15 | TRBV2 | CASRGGHLSNQPQHF | TGTGCCAGCCGGGGGGGACACCTTAGCAATCAGCCCCAGCATTTT
NA | TRBJ2-7 | NA | 16 | TRBV19 | CASSITRGTIGYEQYF | TGTGCCAGTAGTATAACCCGGGGGACGATTGGGTACGAGCAGTACTTC
NA | TRBJ2-7 | TRBD2 | 16 | TRBV7-2 | CASSLDSGEIPYEQYF | TGTGCCAGCAGCTTAGATAGCGGGGAAATTCCCTACGAGCAGTACTTC
NA | TRBJ2-1 | NA | 12 | TRBV5-1 | CASTPPSGEQFF | TGCGCCAGCACCCCCCCCTCGGGTGAGCAGTTCTTC
NA | TRBJ2-7 | TRBD1 | 15 | TRBV7-9 | CASSQGDRGQYEQYF | TGTGCCAGCAGCCAGGGGGACAGGGGACAGTACGAGCAGTACTTC
NA | TRBJ2-2 | NA | 14 | TRBV5-1 | CASSLGGRTGELFF | TGCGCCAGCAGCTTGGGGGGGCGCACCGGGGAGCTGTTTTTT
few | TRBJ2-6 | NA | 16 | TRBV6-6 | CASKSQANSGANVLTF | TGTGCCAGCAAGTCACAGGCAAACTCTGGGGCCAACGTCCTGACTTTC
NA | TRBJ2-5 | NA | 15 | TRBV5-4 | CASSPGGRDQETQYF | TGTGCCAGCAGCCCTGGGGGCAGGGACCAAGAGACCCAGTACTTC
NA | TRBJ2-7 | TRBD1 | 14 | TRBV7-2 | CASSPSQGVREQYF | TGTGCCAGCAGCCCGTCCCAGGGGGTGCGGGAGCAGTACTTC
NA | TRBJ1-5 | NA | 12 | TRBV29-1 | CSVGLGNQPQHF | TGCAGCGTTGGGTTAGGCAATCAGCCCCAGCATTTT
NA | TRBJ2-1 | NA | 13 | TRBV6-5 | CASSYNSDNEQFF | TGTGCCAGCAGTTACAACAGTGACAATGAGCAGTTCTTC